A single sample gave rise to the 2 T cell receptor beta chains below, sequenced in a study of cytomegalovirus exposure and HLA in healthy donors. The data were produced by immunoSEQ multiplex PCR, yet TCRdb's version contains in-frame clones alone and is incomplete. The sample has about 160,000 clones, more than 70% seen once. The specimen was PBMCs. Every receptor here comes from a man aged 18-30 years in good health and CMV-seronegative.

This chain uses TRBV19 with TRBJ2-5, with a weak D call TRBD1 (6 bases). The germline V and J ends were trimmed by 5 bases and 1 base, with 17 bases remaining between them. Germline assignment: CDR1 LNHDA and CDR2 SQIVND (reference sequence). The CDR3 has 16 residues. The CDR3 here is CASSRTAEGTQETQYF. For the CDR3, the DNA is TGTGCCAGTAGTCGGACAGCCGAGGGGACCCAAGAGACCCAGTACTTC. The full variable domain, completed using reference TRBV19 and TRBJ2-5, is DGGITQSPKYLFRKEGQNVTLSCEQNLNHDAMYWYRQDPGQGLRLIYYSQIVNDFQKGDIAEGYSVSREKKESFPLTVTSAQKNPTAFYLCASSRTAEGTQETQYFGPGTRLLVL.

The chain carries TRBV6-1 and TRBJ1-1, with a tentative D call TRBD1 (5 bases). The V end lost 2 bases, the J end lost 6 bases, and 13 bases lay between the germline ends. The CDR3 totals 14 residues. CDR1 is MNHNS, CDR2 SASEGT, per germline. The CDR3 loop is CASSEIQGSAEAFF. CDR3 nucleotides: TGTGCCAGCAGTGAAATTCAGGGTAGTGCTGAAGCTTTCTTT.